A single sample gave rise to the 23 T cell receptor beta chains below, sequenced in a study of long-term antiretroviral therapy in people with HIV. They ran version v3.0 of the immunoSEQ assay at survey level. Clones were sequenced by immunoSEQ multiplex PCR, and TCRdb holds only the in-frame ones, with some missing. This sample yields about 20,000 clones, of which 80% to 90% are seen a single time; more than 7% belongs to the top ten. The sample consisted of unsorted PBMCs, taken 4.2 years after starting antiretroviral therapy. All receptors come from a man over 45 with HIV.

The chain uses TRBV28 and TRBJ2-7; D gene ambiguous. V was cut by 3 bases and J by 6 bases, with 9 bases left in between. Germline assignment: CDR1 MDHEN and CDR2 SYDVKM. The CDR3 is made up of 12 amino acids. The CDR3 sequence is CASSFSRSEQYF. The CDR3 nucleotides are TGTGCCAGCAGTTTCTCCCGCTCCGAGCAGTACTTC.

V and J are TRBV6-1 and TRBJ2-2; no reliable D call. The CDR3 has 15 amino acids. Trimming stripped 0 bases from V and 2 bases from J, with 7 bases between. In germline, CDR1 is MNHNS, CDR2 SASEGT. The CDR3 reads CASSEARVNTGELFF. In nucleotides, the CDR3 is TGTGCCAGCAGTGAAGCGCGAGTCAACACCGGGGAGCTGTTTTTT.

The J gene is TRBJ1-2, the V gene TRBV30; TRBD1 matches 7 bases. CDR3 length equals 15 residues. Germline V gene data show CDR1 as GTSNPN and CDR2 as SVGIG (reference sequence). Unmatched junction bases numbered 7, after V lost 1 base and J lost 2 bases. The CDR3 spells CAWSAFQGENYGYTF. The CDR3 DNA reads as TGTGCCTGGAGTGCCTTCCAGGGGGAGAACTATGGCTACACCTTC.

The chain couples TRBV29-1 to TRBJ2-3; a weak D match, TRBD2 (6 bases). Trimming cost V 8 bases and J 3 bases, with 15 bases left between them. The CDR3 totals 13 residues. CDR1 and CDR2 (germline): SQVTM, ANQGSEA. The CDR3 reads CSSSGRGTDTQYF. The CDR3 DNA sequence: TGCAGCTCCTCTGGGCGGGGTACAGATACGCAGTATTTT.

Here the CDR3 DNA reads TGTGCCAGCAGTTATAGGCAGGGCAGCACCGGGGAGCTGTTTTTT. It codes for CASSYRQGSTGELFF. The chain employs TRBV6-5 and TRBJ2-2; the D gene is possibly TRBD1 (5 bases). CDR1 and CDR2 from the germline V gene are MNHEY and SVGAGI. The CDR3 totals 15 residues. V dropped 3 bases and J dropped 4 bases, with 12 bases sitting between them.

V usage is TRBV27 and J usage is TRBJ2-1, with a tentative D call TRBD2 (6 bases). V was clipped by 0 bases and J by 8 bases, with 11 bases between them. This CDR3 region has 14 residues. Germline loops: CDR1 MNHEY, CDR2 SMNVEV (reference sequence). The CDR3 sequence: CASSLSGTGYEQFF. In nucleotides, the CDR3 is TGTGCCAGCAGTTTATCGGGGACTGGCTATGAGCAGTTCTTC.

The chain is built from TRBV5-1 and TRBJ1-2, with 8 bases lining up with TRBD1. CDR3 length: 14 amino acids. J was trimmed by 8 bases and V by 0 bases; bases with no gene match: 6. Germline V gene lookup returns CDR1 SGHRS and CDR2 YFSETQ. The CDR3 reads CASSLGDRGAGYTF. The CDR3 DNA reads TGCGCCAGCAGCTTGGGAGACAGGGGCGCGGGCTACACCTTC. Looking up the rest from reference TRBV5-1 and TRBJ1-2 gives the full variable domain: KAGVTQTPRYLIKTRGQQVTLSCSPISGHRSVSWYQQTPGQGLQFLFEYFSETQRNKGNFPGRFSGRQFSNSRSEMNVSTLELGDSALYLCASSLGDRGAGYTFGSGTRLTVV.

The gene calls are TRBV4-2 and TRBJ2-7, with a tentative D call TRBD2 (5 bases). This CDR3 comprises 15 residues. The V gene's germline CDR1 is LGHNA and CDR2 YNFKEQ. V lost 0 bases and J lost 4, with 13 bases in between. CDR3 loop: CASSQDLASEYEQYF. The CDR3 coding sequence is TGTGCCAGCAGCCAAGATCTAGCCAGTGAGTACGAGCAGTACTTC.

V is TRBV14 and J is TRBJ2-6; D perhaps matches TRBD1 (5 bases). Germline V lookup: CDR1 SGHDN, CDR2 FVKESK. Trimming stripped 3 bases from V and 0 bases from J, with 9 bases between. This CDR3 contains 16 residues. The CDR3 protein is CASSQGPSSGANVLTF. In DNA form, the CDR3 reads TGTGCCAGCAGCCAGGGGCCCAGCTCTGGGGCCAACGTCCTGACTTTC.

The V call is TRBV7-9, the J call TRBJ1-5; perhaps TRBD1 as D (6 bases). The CDR3 extends over 15 amino acids. Trimming cost V 0 bases and J 4 bases, with 10 bases left between them. The germline V gene has CDR1 SEHNR and CDR2 FQNEAQ (reference sequence). In DNA, the CDR3 is TGTGCCAGCAGCTTAGCCGGGACAAAAAATCAGCCCCAGCATTTT. Translating gives CASSLAGTKNQPQHF.

The chain employs TRBV7-6 and TRBJ2-3; the match to TRBD1 covers 8 bases. CDR3 size: 16 residues. Germline trimming cut 6 bases from V and 4 bases from J; bases unmatched to any gene: 12. Germline-derived CDR1 and CDR2 are SGHVS and FNYEAQ. The CDR3, as DNA: TGTGCCAGCAGTCGAAACATCAGGGGGCGGTCAGATACGCAGTATTTT. This sequence encodes CASSRNIRGRSDTQYF.

There are a few counts of this clone. The J gene is TRBJ2-2, the V gene TRBV6-6; tentative D call: TRBD1 (6 bases). Deletions cut 5 bases from V and 6 bases from J, with 7 bases between. This CDR3 is 12 amino acids long. Germline V gene lookup returns CDR1 MNHNY and CDR2 SVGAGI (reference sequence). The DNA for the CDR3 is TGTGCCAGCAGTCCAGGGGCCGGGGAGCTGTTTTTT. Protein product: CASSPGAGELFF.

The V call is TRBV5-5, the J call TRBJ1-5; TRBD1 matches 8 bases. The germline V gene has CDR1 SGHKS and CDR2 YYEKEE (reference sequence). V was pared by 2 bases and J by 5 bases, with 0 bases of the junction left unmatched. This CDR3 is 13 amino acids long. As DNA, the CDR3 is TGTGCCAGCAGCTTACAGGGGGATCAGCCCCAGCATTTT. It codes for CASSLQGDQPQHF.

Only a few counts were recorded for this clone. The rearrangement links TRBV12-5 to TRBJ2-4, with D unresolved. Germline V gives CDR1 LGHNT, CDR2 FRNRAP. The CDR3 has 11 residues. The V end lost 3 bases, the J end lost 7 bases, and 4 bases lay between the germline ends. CDR3 loop: CASGFLNIQYF. The CDR3, as DNA: TGTGCTAGTGGTTTCCTCAACATTCAGTACTTC.

This chain joins TRBV29-1 and TRBJ1-4, with 8 bases fitting TRBD1. Trimming took 6 bases from V and 8 from J; bases not matched to a gene: 8. Germline CDR1 and CDR2: SQVTM and ANQGSEA. The CDR3 totals 13 residues. Here the CDR3 reads CSVSGGATEKLFF. For the CDR3, the DNA is TGCAGCGTCTCAGGGGGCGCGACCGAAAAACTGTTTTTT.

The V and J genes are TRBV13 and TRBJ2-3; TRBD2 aligns across 7 bases. Losses at the gene ends were 3 bases for V and 3 bases for J; bases not matched to a gene: 9. Germline assignment: CDR1 PRHDT and CDR2 FYEKMQ (reference sequence). The CDR3 sequence is 16 residues long. The CDR3 is CASSFQRGGPTDTQYF. DNA of the CDR3: TGTGCCAGCAGCTTCCAGCGGGGAGGTCCTACAGATACGCAGTATTTT.

The chain joins TRBV6-1 to TRBJ2-3; maybe TRBD1 (6 bases). The CDR3 loop spans 13 amino acids. The germline gives CDR1 MNHNS, CDR2 SASEGT. The V gene lost 4 bases and the J gene lost 2 bases, with 7 bases spanning the gap. The CDR3 here is CASSGTATDTQYF. The CDR3 DNA follows: TGTGCCAGCAGTGGGACAGCCACAGATACGCAGTATTTT.

The V call is TRBV5-6, the J call TRBJ1-3, with TRBD1 as a possible D gene (5 bases). The CDR3 runs to 16 residues. CDR1 is SGHDT, CDR2 YYEEEE, per germline. With 1 base removed from V and 0 bases from J, the gap between germline ends came to 11 bases. CDR3 region: CASSLWTPSSGNTIYF. CDR3 DNA sequence: TGTGCCAGCAGCTTGTGGACACCGAGCTCTGGAAACACCATATATTTT.

This sequence joins TRBV29-1 and TRBJ1-1; possibly TRBD1 for D (5 bases). CDR3 length: 13 residues. V was clipped by 1 base and J by 1 base, with 7 bases between them. Germline loops: CDR1 SQVTM, CDR2 ANQGSEA. CDR3 loop: CSVEGGENTEAFF. The CDR3 DNA reads TGCAGCGTTGAAGGGGGGGAGAACACTGAAGCTTTCTTT. The full variable domain, completed using reference TRBV29-1 and TRBJ1-1, is SAVISQKPSRDICQRGTSLTIQCQVDSQVTMMFWYRQQPGQSLTLIATANQGSEATYESGFVIDKFPISRPNLTFSTLTVSNMSPEDSSIYLCSVEGGENTEAFFGQGTRLTVV.

The V and J genes are TRBV5-6 and TRBJ2-2, with 10 bases identical to TRBD2. The CDR3 has 17 amino acids. Germline-derived CDR1 and CDR2 are SGHDT and YYEEEE. J was trimmed by 7 bases and V by 4 bases; bases with no gene match: 13. The CDR3 sequence: CASSPAPSGGLIGELFF. The DNA of the CDR3 is TGTGCCAGCAGCCCCGCCCCTAGCGGGGGCTTGATCGGGGAGCTGTTTTTT.

The chain combines TRBV25-1 with TRBJ2-2; 7 bases match TRBD1. V gave up 2 bases and J gave up 3 bases; unmatched junction bases: 6. Germline V gives CDR1 MGHDK, CDR2 SYGVNS. The CDR3 runs to 16 residues. CDR3 coding DNA: TGTGCCAGCAGTGAAGAACAGGGGTCCTACACCGGGGAGCTGTTTTTT. It codes for CASSEEQGSYTGELFF.

The chain couples TRBV9 to TRBJ2-1; 13 bases fit TRBD2. The CDR3 has 16 residues. Germline values: CDR1 SGDLS, CDR2 YYNGEE. With V trimmed by 3 bases and J by 4 bases, 4 bases remained unmatched. The CDR3 DNA reads as TGTGCCAGCAGCGCGACTAGCGGGGGGAAATACAATGAGCAGTTCTTC. Its protein is CASSATSGGKYNEQFF.

CDR3 nucleotides: TGCGCCAGCAGCTACTCCGGGACAGGAGGAGAGACCCAGTACTTC. Its protein is CASSYSGTGGETQYF. This rearrangement joins TRBV5-1 to TRBJ2-5; 8 positions agree with TRBD1. V trimming: 3 bases; J trimming: 4 bases; junction bases outside the gene matches: 8. CDR3 length: 15 residues. Germline V CDR1 and CDR2: SGHRS, YFSETQ.